The 26 T cell receptor beta chains reported below all come from one sample, sequenced in a study of control samples from healthy donors and cancer patients (dated by TCRdb to 2020 to 2022). The protocol used for the library was the immunoSEQ multiplex PCR assay. Drawn from immuneACCESS, this table holds only the in-frame rearrangements with V and J called that TCRdb kept. Clones are partly lost; checked studies trace under half to an unresolved V gene and leave the rest unexplained. The sample records about 22,000 clones, roughly 80% of which are singletons. Of the sample, 25% to 30% falls within the top ten clones. Material for sequencing was PBMCs. These receptors came from a man between 60 and 75 years old with head and neck cancer.

The chain links TRBV5-1 to TRBJ1-3, with TRBD1 identical over 7 bases. CDR1 SGHRS and CDR2 YFSETQ come from the germline V gene. The CDR3 sequence is 15 residues long. Trimming took 2 bases from V and 6 from J; bases not matched to a gene: 8. CDR3 residues: CASSFTGVGENTIYF. The CDR3 bases are TGCGCCAGCAGCTTTACAGGGGTTGGGGAAAACACCATATATTTT.

The V and J genes are TRBV6-5 and TRBJ2-1; D gene unclear. The CDR3 has 13 amino acids. V lost 2 bases to trimming and J lost 5 bases, with 7 bases between them. Germline V gene lookup returns CDR1 MNHEY and CDR2 SVGAGI. CDR3 amino acids: CASSYPKNNEQFF. The DNA of the CDR3 is TGTGCCAGCAGTTACCCCAAAAACAATGAGCAGTTCTTC.

The chain joins TRBV11-2 to TRBJ2-3; TRBD1 might be the D (8 bases). The CDR3 is 16 amino acids. The germline gives CDR1 SGHAT, CDR2 FQNNGV. V lost 9 bases and J 2 bases, leaving 21 bases between the germline ends. The CDR3 sequence: CASKSDRGGITDTQYF. CDR3 in DNA: TGTGCCAGTAAAAGTGACAGGGGAGGGATCACAGATACGCAGTATTTT.

V and J are TRBV7-9 and TRBJ2-1; D not certain. With 1 base removed from V and 0 bases from J, the gap between germline ends came to 10 bases. Germline V gene lookup returns CDR1 SEHNR and CDR2 FQNEAQ (reference sequence). This CDR3 comprises 16 residues. The CDR3 reads CASSLDPRSSYNEQFF. DNA of the CDR3: TGTGCCAGCAGCTTAGATCCCCGGAGCTCCTACAATGAGCAGTTCTTC. Using reference TRBV7-9 and TRBJ2-1 for the parts outside the CDR3, the full variable domain is DTGVSQNPRHKITKRGQNVTFRCDPISEHNRLYWYRQTLGQGPEFLTYFQNEAQLEKSRLLSDRFSAERPKGSFSTLEIQRTEQGDSAMYLCASSLDPRSSYNEQFFGPGTRLTVL.

This clone was seen only a few times. The CDR3 is CASSLRQDNTEAFF. DNA for the CDR3: TGCGCCAGCAGCTTGCGTCAGGATAACACTGAAGCTTTCTTT. The rearrangement joins TRBV5-1 to TRBJ1-1; no firm D call. The germline V and J ends were trimmed by 1 base and 2 bases, with 9 bases remaining between them. The CDR3 extends over 14 amino acids. The V gene's germline CDR1 is SGHRS and CDR2 YFSETQ.

The V call is TRBV6-2 or TRBV6-3, the J call TRBJ1-2; 7 nucleotides line up with TRBD1. The V and J ends lost 2 bases and 6 bases, in that order; junction bases with no gene match: 0. CDR1 and CDR2 (germline): MNHEY, SVGEGT. This CDR3 has 12 amino acids. As DNA, the CDR3 is TGTGCCAGCAGTTACACAGGGGATGGCTACACCTTC. Encoded protein: CASSYTGDGYTF.

The V call is TRBV5-1, the J call TRBJ1-1; D gene ambiguous. CDR1 is SGHRS and CDR2 is YFSETQ in the germline V gene. Trimming removed 0 bases from V and 1 base from J, with 10 bases in between. The CDR3 extends over 15 amino acids. The CDR3 loop is CASSLEYGRNTEAFF. The CDR3 DNA follows: TGCGCCAGCAGCTTGGAATATGGACGGAACACTGAAGCTTTCTTT.

The V call is TRBV2, the J call TRBJ2-7; TRBD2 matches 14 bases. Per the germline V gene, CDR1 is SNHLY and CDR2 is FYNNEI. This CDR3 comprises 16 residues. The J segment lost 0 bases and the V segment lost 10 bases, leaving 8 bases of the junction unmatched. As DNA, the CDR3 is TGTGCCAACGGGGGACTAGCGGGAGAGAGCTCCTACGAGCAGTACTTC. Protein product: CANGGLAGESSYEQYF.

This rearrangement joins TRBV12-1 to TRBJ1-6; the table calls TRBD1, which could not be checked here. TRBV12-1 is annotated as a pseudogene. CDR3 size: 14 residues. CDR3 in DNA: TGTGCCAGCAGCCCTCGGGACAGGGGCTCACCCCTCCACTTT. Translating gives CASSPRDRGSPLHF.

The chain has TRBV6-2 or TRBV6-3 and TRBJ1-2, with unresolved D. The germline V gene has CDR1 MNHEY and CDR2 SVGEGT. The CDR3 runs 14 residues. The V end was cut by 6 bases, the J end by 1 base, with 12 bases between. CDR3 nucleotide sequence: TGTGCCAGCAGCCGCGGGGAACTTAACTATGGCTACACCTTC. As protein: CASSRGELNYGYTF.

The chain couples TRBV19 to TRBJ2-2, with D unclear. Germline V gene data show CDR1 as LNHDA and CDR2 as SQIVND (reference sequence). The CDR3 is 14 residues long. With 6 bases removed from V and 4 bases from J, the gap between germline ends came to 12 bases. The CDR3 DNA is TGTGCCAGTAGGGACCGCCCGGCCACCGGGGAGCTGTTTTTT. Translation: CASRDRPATGELFF.

V and J are TRBV4-1 and TRBJ2-3; TRBD2 matches 10 bases. The CDR3 spans 16 residues. CDR1 is MGHRA and CDR2 is YSYEKL in the germline V gene. The ends lost 1 base at V and 1 base at J; junction bases unmatched: 2. CDR3 nucleotide sequence: TGCGCCAGCAGCCAAGTGGGGACTAGCGGCACAGATACGCAGTATTTT. It codes for CASSQVGTSGTDTQYF.

This clone has only a few counts. V and J are TRBV6-2 or TRBV6-3 and TRBJ1-2; D call uncertain. This CDR3 is 15 amino acids long. Trimming cost V 0 bases and J 5 bases, with 13 bases left between them. The germline gives CDR1 MNHEY, CDR2 SVGEGT. The CDR3 DNA reads TGTGCCAGCAGTTACTCGAACTTACGGAGGTATGGCTACACCTTC. As protein: CASSYSNLRRYGYTF.

This sequence joins TRBV13 and TRBJ2-1, with 9 bases aligning to TRBD2. Germline V gene data show CDR1 as PRHDT and CDR2 as FYEKMQ (reference sequence). The V and J ends lost 3 bases and 10 bases, in that order; junction bases with no gene match: 7. This CDR3 spans 14 amino acids. The CDR3 coding sequence is TGTGCCAGCAGCTTTGTTAGCGGGGGTTGGGAGCAGTTCTTC. Amino acid sequence: CASSFVSGGWEQFF. Variable domain in full (rest from reference TRBV13 and TRBJ2-1): AAGVIQSPRHLIKEKRETATLKCYPIPRHDTVYWYQQGPGQDPQFLISFYEKMQSDKGSIPDRFSAQQFSDYHSELNMSSLELGDSALYFCASSFVSGGWEQFFGPGTRLTVL.

The chain employs TRBV5-6 and TRBJ1-1; 9 bases are shared with TRBD1. Germline assignment: CDR1 SGHDT and CDR2 YYEEEE. Trimming cost V 4 bases and J 7 bases; bases outside gene matches: 5. The CDR3 consists of 13 residues. The DNA for the CDR3 is TGTGCCAGCAGCCGGACAGGGGTCAGTGAAGCTTTCTTT. It specifies CASSRTGVSEAFF.

V gene TRBV2 combines with J gene TRBJ2-5; no clear D. Trimming took off 0 bases at V and 5 bases at J, with 10 bases between the two ends. The CDR3 runs 14 residues. The germline V gene encodes CDR1 SNHLY and CDR2 FYNNEI. CDR3 residues: CASSEATGWETQYF. The CDR3 coding sequence is TGTGCCAGCAGTGAAGCGACTGGATGGGAGACCCAGTACTTC. Supplemented by reference TRBV2 and TRBJ2-5, the full variable domain reads EPEVTQTPSHQVTQMGQEVILRCVPISNHLYFYWYRQILGQKVEFLVSFYNNEISEKSEIFDDQFSVERPDGSNFTLKIRSTKLEDSAMYFCASSEATGWETQYFGPGTRLLVL.

V is TRBV29-1 and J is TRBJ2-7, with D perhaps TRBD2 (7 bases). Per the germline V gene, CDR1 is SQVTM and CDR2 is ANQGSEA. Trimming shortened V by 0 bases and J by 6 bases, and 15 bases separated the two germline ends. The CDR3 is 14 residues long. The chain's CDR3 is CSVEEGLGGVEQYF. CDR3 in DNA: TGCAGCGTTGAAGAAGGACTAGGGGGGGTCGAGCAGTACTTC.

The genes are TRBV3-1 (or the pseudogene TRBV3-2) and TRBJ1-5; D uncertain. In germline, CDR1 is LGHDT, CDR2 YNNKEL (reference sequence). Trimming cost V 1 base and J 7 bases, with 5 bases left between them. The CDR3 has 12 amino acids. CDR3 protein: CASSQGVQPQHF. CDR3 nucleotide sequence: TGTGCCAGCAGCCAAGGGGTCCAGCCCCAGCATTTT.

The chain joins TRBV5-1 to TRBJ2-7; tentatively, D is TRBD1 (5 bases). V lost 0 bases and J 6 bases, leaving 10 bases between the germline ends. CDR1 is SGHRS, CDR2 YFSETQ, per germline. This CDR3 is 13 amino acids long. The CDR3 region has the DNA TGCGCCAGCAGCTTGGCCCAGGGTAGCGAGCAGTACTTC. This gives the protein CASSLAQGSEQYF.

The V and J genes are TRBV5-1 and TRBJ1-1; D call uncertain. Germline V lookup: CDR1 SGHRS, CDR2 YFSETQ. The CDR3 totals 11 residues. V dropped 0 bases and J dropped 5 bases, with 2 bases sitting between them. In DNA form, the CDR3 reads TGCGCCAGCAGCTTGGGGACTGAAGCTTTCTTT. Residues: CASSLGTEAFF.

The chain carries TRBV6-4 and TRBJ2-1; TRBD2 agrees at 15 bases. The V segment lost 4 bases and the J segment 8 bases; nucleotides outside the gene matches: 3. Germline-derived CDR1 and CDR2 are MRHNA and SNTAGT. The CDR3 covers 15 residues. The CDR3 region has the DNA TGTGCCAGCAGTGCCGGACTAGCGGGAGGGCATGAGCAGTTCTTC. Its protein is CASSAGLAGGHEQFF.

This chain joins TRBV5-4 and TRBJ2-3; no clear D. Germline values: CDR1 SGHNT, CDR2 YYREEE (reference sequence). This CDR3 is built from 13 residues. V lost 4 bases to trimming and J lost 7 bases, with 13 bases between them. CDR3 amino acids: CASSQTPVNTQYF. Written as DNA, the CDR3 is TGTGCCAGCAGCCAGACCCCCGTTAATACGCAGTATTTT.

The chain recombines TRBV2 with TRBJ1-2; 7 bases fit TRBD1. This CDR3 has 13 amino acids. V shed 7 bases, J shed 4 bases, and the junction held 6 bases outside the gene matches. The germline gives CDR1 SNHLY, CDR2 FYNNEI. CDR3 amino acids: CASTEQGTYGYTF. CDR3 nucleotides: TGTGCCAGCACAGAACAGGGGACCTATGGCTACACCTTC.

The CDR3 loop is CASSSLHRYQETQYF. In nucleotides, the CDR3 is TGTGCCAGCAGCTCCCTGCACAGGTACCAAGAGACCCAGTACTTC. The chain uses TRBV11-2 and TRBJ2-5; D possibly corresponds to TRBD1 (5 bases). The V gene lost 4 bases and the J gene lost 0 bases, with 12 bases spanning the gap. Germline V gene data show CDR1 as SGHAT and CDR2 as FQNNGV. The CDR3 sequence is 15 residues long.

The J gene is TRBJ2-7, the V gene TRBV10-3, with D perhaps TRBD1 or TRBD2 (6 bases each). CDR1 and CDR2 from the germline V gene are ENHRY and SYGVKD. The CDR3 is made up of 16 amino acids. Trimming cost V 3 bases and J 7 bases, with 22 bases left between them. The DNA for the CDR3 is TGTGCCATCAGTGAAGGTCGGGGGCGAGGGGTTTGGGAGCAGTACTTC. Protein product: CAISEGRGRGVWEQYF.

V usage is TRBV6-5 and J usage is TRBJ1-2; D possibly corresponds to TRBD1 (5 bases). V lost 4 bases to trimming and J lost 4 bases, with 10 bases between them. This CDR3 comprises 13 residues. Germline V gene lookup returns CDR1 MNHEY and CDR2 SVGAGI. The CDR3 coding sequence is TGTGCCAGCAGTTCTGGGGCCCTCTATGGCTACACCTTC. Amino acid sequence: CASSSGALYGYTF.